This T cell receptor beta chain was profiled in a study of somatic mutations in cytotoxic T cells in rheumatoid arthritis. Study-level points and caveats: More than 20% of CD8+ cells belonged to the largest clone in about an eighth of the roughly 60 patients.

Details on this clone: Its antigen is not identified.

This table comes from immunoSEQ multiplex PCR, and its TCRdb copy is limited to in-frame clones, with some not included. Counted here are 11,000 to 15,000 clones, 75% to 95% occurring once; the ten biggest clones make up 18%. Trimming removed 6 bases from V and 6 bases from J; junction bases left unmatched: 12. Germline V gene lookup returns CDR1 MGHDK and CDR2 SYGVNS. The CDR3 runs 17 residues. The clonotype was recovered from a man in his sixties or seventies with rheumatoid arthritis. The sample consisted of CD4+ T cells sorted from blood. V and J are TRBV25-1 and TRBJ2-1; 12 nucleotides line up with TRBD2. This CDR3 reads CASSRLAGAALSNEQFF. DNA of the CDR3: TGTGCCAGCAGCCGACTAGCGGGAGCGGCTTTGAGCAATGAGCAGTTCTTC. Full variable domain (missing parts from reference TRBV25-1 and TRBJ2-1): EADIYQTPRYLVIGTGKKITLECSQTMGHDKMYWYQQDPGMELHLIHYSYGVNSTEKGDLSSESTVSRIRTEHFPLTLESARPSHTSQYLCASSRLAGAALSNEQFFGPGTRLTVL.